This is a list of T cell receptor beta chains from one sample in a study of memory B cells and T cells in multiple sclerosis. Their recognized antigens are unknown. The repertoire was sequenced with immunoSEQ multiplex PCR; TCRdb's copy has only in-frame clones and lacks some. Found here are over 35,000 clones, roughly 87% of them singletons; the top ten hold approximately 1.2%. What was sequenced was PBMCs from blood kept in culture. The origin of the receptors is a human donor with multiple sclerosis. Each CDR3 is given with its conserved first and last residue. Each record gives: J gene, V gene, CDR3 protein.

J: TRBJ2-7; V: TRBV2; CDR3: CASFQSRDSYEQYF
J: TRBJ1-2; V: TRBV30; CDR3: CAWRGAVRGYTF
J: TRBJ1-2; V: TRBV29-1; CDR3: CSVENSYGYTF
J: TRBJ2-7; V: TRBV6-6; CDR3: CASSLGQGNVHEQYF
J: TRBJ2-1; V: TRBV19; CDR3: CASSIYGTLSYNEQFF
J: TRBJ2-7; V: TRBV5-5; CDR3: CASSLLMGQGNAEQYF
J: TRBJ2-5; V: TRBV4-2; CDR3: CASSQPGQAGETQYF
J: TRBJ1-1; V: TRBV29-1; CDR3: CSVEDIDREAAFF
J: TRBJ1-3; V: TRBV6-5; CDR3: CASSYKGGGNTIYF
J: TRBJ1-2; V: TRBV7-9; CDR3: CASSLTGAGAYTF
J: TRBJ1-4; V: TRBV4-1; CDR3: CASSLAGFATNEKLFF
J: TRBJ2-2; V: TRBV11-2; CDR3: CASSLALAGGGELFF
J: TRBJ2-7; V: TRBV6-1; CDR3: CASSVEQRNEQYF
J: TRBJ2-7; V: TRBV4-3; CDR3: CASSPARGYEQYF
J: TRBJ2-2; V: TRBV7-8; CDR3: CASSLGVGNTGELFF
J: TRBJ1-3; V: TRBV14; CDR3: CASGPSGNTIYF
J: TRBJ1-6; V: TRBV9; CDR3: CASSLQDSYNSPLHF
J: TRBJ2-1; V: TRBV7-9; CDR3: CASSPEFVEQFF
J: TRBJ2-5; V: TRBV2; CDR3: CASSRNSGTQETQYF
J: TRBJ1-1; V: TRBV18; CDR3: CASSPQSGSMNTEAFF
J: TRBJ1-1; V: TRBV2; CDR3: CASSVAGMNTEAFF
J: TRBJ1-5; V: TRBV27; CDR3: CASSTGIDQPQHF
J: TRBJ1-5; V: TRBV6-1; CDR3: CASSPSRGSNQPQHF
J: TRBJ2-5; V: TRBV4-1; CDR3: CASSQIVSGGAGQETQYF
J: TRBJ1-1; V: TRBV9; CDR3: CASSPGQGFANTEAFF
J: TRBJ2-7; V: TRBV13; CDR3: CASSLGFGEQYF
J: TRBJ2-7; V: TRBV7-9; CDR3: CASSFEGNYEQYF
J: TRBJ1-2; V: TRBV6-4; CDR3: CASSDSRAGYGYTF
J: TRBJ1-1; V: TRBV11-2; CDR3: CASSLAPARGTEAFF
J: TRBJ2-7; V: TRBV4-2; CDR3: CASSLRGGGEGYEQYF
J: TRBJ1-2; V: TRBV4-3; CDR3: CASSQGALQGANYGYTF
J: TRBJ1-1; V: TRBV6-5; CDR3: CASSRRTGNTEAFF
J: TRBJ1-2; V: TRBV6-5; CDR3: CASSYSGTGLYTF
J: TRBJ2-5; V: TRBV7-9; CDR3: CASSPLMSAQETQYF
J: TRBJ1-5; V: TRBV27; CDR3: CASSLTGNQPQHF
J: TRBJ2-3; V: TRBV18; CDR3: CASSPSGGDTDTQYF
J: TRBJ1-5; V: TRBV15; CDR3: CATSDSNQPQHF
J: TRBJ2-5; V: TRBV13; CDR3: CASSSGYGAETQYF
J: TRBJ1-5; V: TRBV19; CDR3: CASSPREGGNQPQHF
J: TRBJ2-3; V: TRBV5-1; CDR3: CASSLELGSPDTQYF
J: TRBJ2-4; V: TRBV4-1; CDR3: CASSQAKLAKNIQYF
J: TRBJ2-5; V: TRBV18; CDR3: CASSPSQLRTPRETQYF
J: TRBJ1-1; V: TRBV11-2; CDR3: CASSLEVIMNTEAFF
J: TRBJ2-2; V: TRBV18; CDR3: CASSLAPGTENTGELFF
J: TRBJ2-7; V: TRBV27; CDR3: CASSSKRDRDPYEQYF
J: TRBJ1-2; V: TRBV4-2; CDR3: CASSHAGDRGNGYTF
J: TRBJ2-2; V: TRBV2; CDR3: CASSIHRGTDTGELFF
J: TRBJ2-3; V: TRBV9; CDR3: CASSAPGLATDTQYF
J: TRBJ1-1; V: TRBV5-1; CDR3: CASSLPGPSAFF
J: TRBJ2-7; V: TRBV2; CDR3: CASSEGTVYEQYF
J: TRBJ2-4; V: TRBV30; CDR3: CAWSGTGLAKNIQYF